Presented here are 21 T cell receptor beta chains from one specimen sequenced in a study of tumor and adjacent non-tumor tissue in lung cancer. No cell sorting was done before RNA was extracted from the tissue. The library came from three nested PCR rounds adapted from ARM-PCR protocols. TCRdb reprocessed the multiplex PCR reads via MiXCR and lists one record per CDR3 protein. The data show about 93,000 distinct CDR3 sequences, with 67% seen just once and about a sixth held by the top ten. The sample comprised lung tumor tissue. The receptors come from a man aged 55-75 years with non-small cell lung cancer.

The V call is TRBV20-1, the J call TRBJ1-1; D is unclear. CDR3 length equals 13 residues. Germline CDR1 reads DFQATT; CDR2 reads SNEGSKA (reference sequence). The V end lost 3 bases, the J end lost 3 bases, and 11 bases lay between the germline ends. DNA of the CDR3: TGCAGTGCTAGTCCGAGATTGCACACTGAAGCTTTCTTT. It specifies CSASPRLHTEAFF.

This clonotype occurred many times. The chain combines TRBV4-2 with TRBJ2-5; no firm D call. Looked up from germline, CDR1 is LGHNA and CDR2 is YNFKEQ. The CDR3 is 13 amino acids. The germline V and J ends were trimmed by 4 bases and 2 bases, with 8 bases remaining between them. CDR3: CASSPNQQETQYF. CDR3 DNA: TGTGCCAGCAGCCCAAACCAACAAGAGACCCAGTACTTC.

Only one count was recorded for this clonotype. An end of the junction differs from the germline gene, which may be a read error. CDR3 in amino acids: CASSRQTSGGPSETQYF. The CDR3 nucleotides read TGTGCCAGCAGCCGCCAAACTAGCGGGGGGCCGAGCGAGACCCAATACTTC. V usage is TRBV4-2 and J usage is TRBJ2-5, with 12 bases matching TRBD2. The CDR3 loop spans 17 amino acids. CDR1 and CDR2 (germline): LGHNA, YNFKEQ.

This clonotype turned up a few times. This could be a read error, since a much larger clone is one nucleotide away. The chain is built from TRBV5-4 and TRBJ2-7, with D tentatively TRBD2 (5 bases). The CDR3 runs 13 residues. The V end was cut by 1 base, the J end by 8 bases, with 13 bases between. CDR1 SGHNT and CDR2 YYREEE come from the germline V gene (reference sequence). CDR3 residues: CASSLPQTGKQYF. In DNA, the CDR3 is TGTGCCAGCAGCTTGCCCCAGACGGGGAAGCAGTACTTC.

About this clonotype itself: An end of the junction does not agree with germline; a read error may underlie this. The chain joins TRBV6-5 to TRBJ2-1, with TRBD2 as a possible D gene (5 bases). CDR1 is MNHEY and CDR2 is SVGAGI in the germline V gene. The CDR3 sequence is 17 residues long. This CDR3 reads CASSYSREPDSYNGQFF. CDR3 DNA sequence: TGTGCCAGCAGTTACTCGAGGGAGCCCGATTCCTACAATGGGCAGTTCTTC.

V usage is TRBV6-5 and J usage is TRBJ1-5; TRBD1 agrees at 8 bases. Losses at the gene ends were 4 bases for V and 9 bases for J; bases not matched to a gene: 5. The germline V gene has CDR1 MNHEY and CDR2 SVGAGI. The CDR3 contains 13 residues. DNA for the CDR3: TGTGCCAGCAGTTCAGGGGGCGGGTGGCCCCAGCATTTT. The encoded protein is CASSSGGGWPQHF.

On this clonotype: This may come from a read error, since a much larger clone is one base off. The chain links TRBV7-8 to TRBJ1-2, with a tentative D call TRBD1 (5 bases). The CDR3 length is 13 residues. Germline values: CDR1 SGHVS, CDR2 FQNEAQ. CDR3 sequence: CAGSLGAGYGYTF. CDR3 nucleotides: TGTGCCGGCAGCTTAGGGGCGGGCTATGGCTACACCTTC. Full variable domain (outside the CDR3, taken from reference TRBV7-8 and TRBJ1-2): GAGVSQSPRYKVAKRGQDVALRCDPISGHVSLFWYQQALGQGPEFLTYFQNEAQLDKSGLPSDRFFAERPEGSVSTLKIQRTQQEDSAVYLCAGSLGAGYGYTFGSGTRLTVV.

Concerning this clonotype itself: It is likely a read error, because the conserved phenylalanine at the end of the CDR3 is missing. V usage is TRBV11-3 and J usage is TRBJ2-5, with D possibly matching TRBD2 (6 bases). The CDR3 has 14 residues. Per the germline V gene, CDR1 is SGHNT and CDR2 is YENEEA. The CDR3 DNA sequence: TGTACCAGGAGCTTAGATGGAGGGAAAGAGACCCAGTACATC. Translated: CTRSLDGGKETQYI.

As DNA, the CDR3 is TGTGCCAGCAGCCCTAAAGGACATGGTGGCATGGAGACCCAGTACTTC. It codes for CASSPKGHGGMETQYF. V gene TRBV5-6 combines with J gene TRBJ2-5, with D possibly matching TRBD1 (5 bases). CDR1 SGHDT and CDR2 YYEEEE come from the germline V gene. The CDR3 totals 16 residues. Trimming took off 4 bases at V and 5 bases at J, with 21 bases between the two ends.

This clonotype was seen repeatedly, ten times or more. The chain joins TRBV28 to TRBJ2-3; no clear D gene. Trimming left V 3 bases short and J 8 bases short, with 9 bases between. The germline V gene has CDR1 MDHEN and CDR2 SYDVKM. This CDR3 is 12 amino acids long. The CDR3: CASSFHTLTQYF. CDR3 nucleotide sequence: TGTGCCAGCAGTTTCCACACCCTTACGCAGTATTTT.

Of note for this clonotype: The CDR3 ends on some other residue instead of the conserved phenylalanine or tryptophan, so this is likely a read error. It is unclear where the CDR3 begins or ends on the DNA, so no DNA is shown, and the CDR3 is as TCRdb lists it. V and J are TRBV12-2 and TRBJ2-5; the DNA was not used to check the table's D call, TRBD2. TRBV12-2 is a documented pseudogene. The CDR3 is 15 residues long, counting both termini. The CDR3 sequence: CASRSEREKKTPQYL.

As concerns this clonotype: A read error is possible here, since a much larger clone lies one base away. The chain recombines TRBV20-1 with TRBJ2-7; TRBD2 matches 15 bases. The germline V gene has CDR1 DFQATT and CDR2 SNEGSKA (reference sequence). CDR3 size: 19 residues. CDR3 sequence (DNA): TGCAGTGATAGAAGGGAAGTTGGACTAGCGGGAGGGCCTATTTACGAGCAGTACTTC. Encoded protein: CSDRREVGLAGGPIYEQYF.

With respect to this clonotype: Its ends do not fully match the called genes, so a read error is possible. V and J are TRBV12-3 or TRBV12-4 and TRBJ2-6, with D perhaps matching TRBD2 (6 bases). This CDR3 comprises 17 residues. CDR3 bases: TGTGCCAACAGTCCTGGGACTTCTGTCCCCGGGGCCAACGTCCTGACTTTC. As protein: CANSPGTSVPGANVLTF.

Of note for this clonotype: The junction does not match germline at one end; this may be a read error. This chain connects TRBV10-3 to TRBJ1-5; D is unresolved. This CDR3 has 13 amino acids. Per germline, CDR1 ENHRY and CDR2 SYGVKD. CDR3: CAIREWYDQPHHF. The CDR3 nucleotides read TGTGCCATCAGGGAGTGGTACGATCAGCCCCATCATTTT.

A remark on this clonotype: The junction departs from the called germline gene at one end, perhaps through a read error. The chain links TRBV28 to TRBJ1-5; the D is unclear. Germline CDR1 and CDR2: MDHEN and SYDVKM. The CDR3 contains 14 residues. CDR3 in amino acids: CPSSLLGNNQPQHF. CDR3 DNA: TGTCCCAGCAGTTTATTGGGGAACAACCAGCCCCAGCATTTT.

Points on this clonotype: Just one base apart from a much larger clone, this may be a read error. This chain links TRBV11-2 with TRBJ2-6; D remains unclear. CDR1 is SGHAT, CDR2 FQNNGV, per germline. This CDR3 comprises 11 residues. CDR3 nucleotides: TGTGCCAGCACCTCCGCCAACGTCCTGAATTTC. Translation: CASTSANVLNF.

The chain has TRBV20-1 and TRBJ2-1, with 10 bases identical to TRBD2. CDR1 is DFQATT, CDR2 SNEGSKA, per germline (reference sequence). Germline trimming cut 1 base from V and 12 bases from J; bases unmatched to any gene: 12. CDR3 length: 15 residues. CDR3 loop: CSARVSSGSSRGQFF. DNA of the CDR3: TGCAGTGCTAGAGTATCTAGCGGGAGCAGTAGGGGGCAGTTCTTC.

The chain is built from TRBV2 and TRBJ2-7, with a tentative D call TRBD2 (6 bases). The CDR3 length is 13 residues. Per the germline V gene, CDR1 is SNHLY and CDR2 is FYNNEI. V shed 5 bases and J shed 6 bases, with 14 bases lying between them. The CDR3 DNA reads TGTGCCAGCAGTCTCTTCAGGGAGGCCGAGCAGTACTTC. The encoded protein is CASSLFREAEQYF.

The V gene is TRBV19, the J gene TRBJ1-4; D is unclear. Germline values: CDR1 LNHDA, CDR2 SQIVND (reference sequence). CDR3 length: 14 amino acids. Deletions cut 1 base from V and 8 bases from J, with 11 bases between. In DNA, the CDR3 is TGTGCCAGTAGTATAGGAGGAGTTGGCGAAAAACTGTTTTTT. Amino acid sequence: CASSIGGVGEKLFF.

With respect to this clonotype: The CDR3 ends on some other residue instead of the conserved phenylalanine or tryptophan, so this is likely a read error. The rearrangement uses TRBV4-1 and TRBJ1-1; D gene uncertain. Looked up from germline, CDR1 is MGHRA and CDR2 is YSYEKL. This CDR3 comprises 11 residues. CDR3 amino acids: CASNQGTEAFI. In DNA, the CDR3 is TGTGCCAGCAACCAAGGGACTGAAGCTTTCATT.

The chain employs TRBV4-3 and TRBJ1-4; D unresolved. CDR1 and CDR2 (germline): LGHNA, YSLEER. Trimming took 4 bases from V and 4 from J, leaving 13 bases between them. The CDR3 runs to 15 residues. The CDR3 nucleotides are TGCGCCAGCAGCCGATCGGGAACACATAATGAAAAACTGTTTTTT. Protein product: CASSRSGTHNEKLFF.